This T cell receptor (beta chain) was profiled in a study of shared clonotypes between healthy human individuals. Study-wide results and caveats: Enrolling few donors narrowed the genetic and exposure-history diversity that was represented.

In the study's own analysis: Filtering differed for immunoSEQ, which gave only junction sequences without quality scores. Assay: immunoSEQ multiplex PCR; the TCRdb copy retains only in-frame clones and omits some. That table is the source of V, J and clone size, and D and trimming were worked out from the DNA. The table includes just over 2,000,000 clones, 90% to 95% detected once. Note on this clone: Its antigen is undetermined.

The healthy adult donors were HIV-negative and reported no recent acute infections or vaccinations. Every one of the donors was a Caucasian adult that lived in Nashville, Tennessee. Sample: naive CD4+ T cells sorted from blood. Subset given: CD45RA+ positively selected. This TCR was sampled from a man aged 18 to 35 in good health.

The CDR3 nucleotides read TGCGCCAGCAGACGTCCGGGACAGGGTGTTAAATCACCCCTCCACTTT. Encoded protein: CASRRPGQGVKSPLHF. The rearrangement joins TRBV4-1 to TRBJ1-6; 9 bases align to TRBD1. Germline-derived CDR1 and CDR2 are MGHRA and YSYEKL. The trim removed 6 bases at V and 10 bases at J, leaving 13 bases unmatched. The CDR3 is 16 residues long.